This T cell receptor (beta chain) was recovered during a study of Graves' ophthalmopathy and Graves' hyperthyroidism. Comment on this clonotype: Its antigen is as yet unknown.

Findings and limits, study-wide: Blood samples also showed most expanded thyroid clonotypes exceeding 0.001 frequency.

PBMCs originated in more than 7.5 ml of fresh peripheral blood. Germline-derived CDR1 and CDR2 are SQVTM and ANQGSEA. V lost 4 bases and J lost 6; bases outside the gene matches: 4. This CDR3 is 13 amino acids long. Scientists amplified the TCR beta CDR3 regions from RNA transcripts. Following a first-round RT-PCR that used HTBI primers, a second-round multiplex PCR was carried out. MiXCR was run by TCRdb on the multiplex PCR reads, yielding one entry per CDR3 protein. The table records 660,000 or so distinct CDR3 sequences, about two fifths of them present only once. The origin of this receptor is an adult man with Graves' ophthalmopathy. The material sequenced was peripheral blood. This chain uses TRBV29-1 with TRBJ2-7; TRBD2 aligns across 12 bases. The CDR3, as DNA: TGCAGCGTTGGACTAGCGGGGGTCGGCGAGCAGTACTTC. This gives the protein CSVGLAGVGEQYF.